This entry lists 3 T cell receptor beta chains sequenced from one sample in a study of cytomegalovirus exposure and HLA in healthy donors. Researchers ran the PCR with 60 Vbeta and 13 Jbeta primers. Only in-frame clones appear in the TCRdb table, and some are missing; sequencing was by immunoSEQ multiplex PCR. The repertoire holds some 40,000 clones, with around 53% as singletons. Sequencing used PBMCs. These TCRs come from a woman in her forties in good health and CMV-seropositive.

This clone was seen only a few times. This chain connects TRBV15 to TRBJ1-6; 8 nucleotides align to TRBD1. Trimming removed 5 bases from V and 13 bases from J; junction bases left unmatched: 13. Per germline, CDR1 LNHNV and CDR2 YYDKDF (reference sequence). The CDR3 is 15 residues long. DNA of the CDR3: TGTGCCACCAGCCCCGGGACAGGCGGGAATAGGCCCCTCCACTTT. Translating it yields CATSPGTGGNRPLHF.

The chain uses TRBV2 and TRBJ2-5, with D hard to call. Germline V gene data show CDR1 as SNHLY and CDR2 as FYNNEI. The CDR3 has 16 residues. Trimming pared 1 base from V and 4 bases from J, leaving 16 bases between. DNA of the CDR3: TGTGCCAGCAGTGAAGGGTCGACGCCTTCGGGAGAGACCCAGTACTTC. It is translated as CASSEGSTPSGETQYF.

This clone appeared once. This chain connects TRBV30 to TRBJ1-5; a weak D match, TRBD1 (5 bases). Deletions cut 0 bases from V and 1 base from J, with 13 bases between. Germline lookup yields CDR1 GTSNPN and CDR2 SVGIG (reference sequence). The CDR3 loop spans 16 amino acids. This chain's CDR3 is CAWSVRRAGSNQPQHF. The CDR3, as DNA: TGTGCCTGGAGTGTACGCCGGGCAGGGAGCAATCAGCCCCAGCATTTT. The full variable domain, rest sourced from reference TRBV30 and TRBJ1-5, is SQTIHQWPATLVQPVGSPLSLECTVEGTSNPNLYWYRQAAGRGLQLLFYSVGIGQISSEVPQNLSASRPQDRQFILSSKKLLLSDSGFYLCAWSVRRAGSNQPQHFGDGTRLSIL.